This T cell receptor beta chain was recovered during a study of T cell repertoires in cytomegalovirus infection. Study overall: It can be stated that public TCR beta signatures indicated CMV infection as well as a matching HLA type. General study points: Carriage of CMV together with the relevant HLA was identifiable through cumulative public TCR beta family frequency. Ex vivo, HLA-C-restricted CMV-specific TCR beta clonotypes prevailed over the rest of the response.

This clonotype has a handful of counts. What it binds is unknown. This CDR3 spans 15 amino acids. From germline, CDR1 is DFQATT and CDR2 SNEGSKA (reference sequence). With V trimmed by 6 bases and J by 2 bases, 9 bases remained unmatched. TCRdb re-analysed the reads in MiXCR, keeping a single row per CDR3 protein. The table lists about 310,000 distinct CDR3 sequences, around a sixth of them singletons. The receptor was isolated from a human donor in good health (CMV status not recorded). Some clones in this sample may be carry-over from other donors' samples. Sequencing input: PBMCs. This chain uses TRBV20-1 with TRBJ1-5; 8 nucleotides line up with TRBD1. CDR3 protein: CSAKAGGAGNQPQHF. Written as DNA, the CDR3 is TGCAGTGCAAAAGCAGGGGGCGCGGGCAATCAGCCCCAGCATTTT.